This passage covers 16 T cell receptor beta chains from one sample sequenced in a study of T cells after yellow fever vaccination. TCRdb independently ran MiXCR on the 5' RACE reads; one entry per CDR3 protein. The repertoire has 250,000 to 350,000 distinct CDR3 sequences, around 6.8% of them found once; the top ten carry 18%. Specimen: PBMCs, collected roughly 46 days after the first yellow fever vaccination. These receptors were taken from a man aged 18 to 30 who received the YFV17D yellow fever vaccine.

At least ten counts were recorded for this clonotype. This chain uses TRBV10-2 with TRBJ1-3; no reliable D call. The CDR3 spans 14 residues. CDR1 and CDR2 from the germline V gene are WSHSY and SAAADI. Between the trimmed V and J ends, which lost 2 bases and 4 bases, there was a span of 9 bases. The CDR3 DNA follows: TGCGCCAGCAGTGAGCCCAGAGTCGGAAACACCATATATTTT. Amino acids: CASSEPRVGNTIYF.

The J gene is TRBJ2-1, the V gene TRBV10-3; D is unresolved. The V end was cut by 3 bases, the J end by 0 bases, with 6 bases between. Germline CDR1 and CDR2: ENHRY and SYGVKD. This CDR3 has 14 residues. CDR3 DNA sequence: TGTGCCATCAGTGAAAAGACCTCCTACAATGAGCAGTTCTTC. It yields the protein CAISEKTSYNEQFF.

In this sample, this clonotype turned up a few times. The chain is built from TRBV6-1 and TRBJ2-1; TRBD2 might be the D (6 bases). The CDR3 loop spans 15 amino acids. Germline V gene lookup returns CDR1 MNHNS and CDR2 SASEGT. V shed 5 bases and J shed 0 bases, with 11 bases lying between them. The DNA of the CDR3 is TGTGCCAGCAGTAAGGACGGGAGCTCCTACAATGAGCAGTTCTTC. Translation gives CASSKDGSSYNEQFF.

The chain uses TRBV18 and TRBJ1-2, with TRBD1 matching over 7 bases. Looked up from germline, CDR1 is KGHSH and CDR2 is LQKENI. CDR3 length equals 15 residues. Trimming took 3 bases from V and 4 from J; bases not matched to a gene: 8. The DNA for the CDR3 is TGTGCCAGCTCACCTGACAGGGCTGGACCCTATGGCTACACCTTC. It translates to CASSPDRAGPYGYTF.

This chain connects TRBV5-5 to TRBJ2-2; no definite D call. Germline V CDR1 and CDR2: SGHKS, YYEKEE (reference sequence). V gave up 3 bases and J gave up 6 bases, with 12 bases separating them. The CDR3 totals 14 residues. The CDR3 here is CASSWLLVAGELFF. CDR3 DNA: TGTGCCAGCAGCTGGCTACTGGTGGCCGGGGAGCTGTTTTTT.

The V call is TRBV7-2, the J call TRBJ2-5, with D unresolved. V gave up 4 bases and J gave up 6 bases, with 12 bases separating them. The CDR3 runs 13 residues. Germline CDR1 reads SGHTA; CDR2 reads FQGNSA. The CDR3 here is CASSWEGWKTQYF. The CDR3 DNA is TGTGCCAGCAGCTGGGAAGGGTGGAAGACCCAGTACTTC.

The V and J genes are TRBV2 and TRBJ1-6; a possible D gene is TRBD1 (5 bases). The CDR3 consists of 16 residues. Germline V gene lookup returns CDR1 SNHLY and CDR2 FYNNEI. V was trimmed by 2 bases and J by 0 bases, leaving 8 bases between them. As DNA, the CDR3 is TGTGCCAGCAGTGAAAAGGGGAGCTCCTATAATTCACCCCTCCACTTT. It specifies CASSEKGSSYNSPLHF.

This chain uses TRBV7-9 with TRBJ1-1; no clear D gene. CDR3 length equals 13 residues. Germline CDR1 and CDR2: SEHNR and FQNEAQ (reference sequence). V lost 3 bases and J 4 bases, leaving 9 bases between the germline ends. CDR3 sequence: CASSFARATEAFF. CDR3 sequence (DNA): TGTGCCAGCAGCTTTGCTCGGGCCACTGAAGCTTTCTTT.

This clonotype was recorded a few times. The chain employs TRBV12-3 or TRBV12-4 and TRBJ2-3; D call uncertain. CDR3 size: 16 residues. The V and J ends lost 4 bases and 2 bases respectively, with 16 bases between them. CDR3 sequence (DNA): TGTGCCAGCAGTTCCCGAAACCCACCACTCACAGATACGCAGTATTTT. Protein sequence: CASSSRNPPLTDTQYF.

Many counts were recorded for this clonotype. V usage is TRBV12-3 or TRBV12-4 and J usage is TRBJ2-5, with D maybe TRBD2 (7 bases). The CDR3 spans 14 residues. The V end was cut by 6 bases, the J end by 5 bases, with 16 bases between. CDR3 sequence (DNA): TGTGCCAGCAGCCCCTGGGGGGGGGCGGAGACCCAGTACTTC. Translating it yields CASSPWGGAETQYF.

This clonotype showed up many times. This sequence joins TRBV6-1 and TRBJ2-7; 8 bases align to TRBD1. V was pared by 8 bases and J by 1 base, with 4 bases of the junction left unmatched. This CDR3 region has 13 residues. Per germline, CDR1 MNHNS and CDR2 SASEGT. CDR3: CASRDRSSYEQYF. CDR3 bases: TGTGCCAGCCGGGACAGGAGTTCCTACGAGCAGTACTTC.

The V and J genes are TRBV6-5 and TRBJ2-1; the match to TRBD2 covers 11 bases. The CDR3 is 16 amino acids. Germline trimming cut 4 bases from V and 6 bases from J; bases unmatched to any gene: 8. Germline-derived CDR1 and CDR2 are MNHEY and SVGAGI. CDR3 nucleotides: TGTGCCAGCAGTTTGGCTAGCGGGGGGTATGGCAATGAGCAGTTCTTC. This encodes CASSLASGGYGNEQFF.

This clonotype was seen repeatedly, ten times or more. The chain couples TRBV5-1 to TRBJ2-3, with D unresolved. The germline CDR1 and CDR2 sequences are SGHRS and YFSETQ. The CDR3 contains 15 residues. Trimming cost V 0 bases and J 0 bases, with 8 bases left between them. The CDR3 region has the DNA TGCGCCAGCAGCTTGGAGGGTCGTAGCACAGATACGCAGTATTTT. Residues: CASSLEGRSTDTQYF.

The chain links TRBV6-5 to TRBJ1-1, with unresolved D. Germline V gene data show CDR1 as MNHEY and CDR2 as SVGAGI. The CDR3 length is 14 residues. Trimming pared 4 bases from V and 0 bases from J, leaving 9 bases between. CDR3 coding DNA: TGTGCCAGCAGTTTATTGGTCATGAACACTGAAGCTTTCTTT. Translation: CASSLLVMNTEAFF.

The chain employs TRBV7-2 and TRBJ2-7; D gene uncertain. CDR3 length: 13 amino acids. V lost 0 bases and J 0 bases, leaving 3 bases between the germline ends. From germline, CDR1 is SGHTA and CDR2 FQGNSA. CDR3 nucleotide sequence: TGTGCCAGCAGCTTAGCTTCCTCCTACGAGCAGTACTTC. As protein: CASSLASSYEQYF. Supplemented by reference TRBV7-2 and TRBJ2-7, the full variable domain reads GAGVSQSPSNKVTEKGKDVELRCDPISGHTALYWYRQSLGQGLEFLIYFQGNSAPDKSGLPSDRFSAERTGGSVSTLTIQRTQQEDSAVYLCASSLASSYEQYFGPGTRLTVT.

This clonotype was seen more than once but under ten times. The chain is built from TRBV27 and TRBJ1-5, with 7 positions matching TRBD1. V lost 3 bases to trimming and J lost 0 bases; unmatched junction nucleotides: 5. The germline V gene has CDR1 MNHEY and CDR2 SMNVEV (reference sequence). There are 16 residues in the CDR3. CDR3 nucleotides: TGTGCCAGCAGTTTGGTCGGGACAGATAGCAATCAGCCCCAGCATTTT. Translation: CASSLVGTDSNQPQHF.